What follows describes a single T cell receptor beta chain. Its antigen is currently not known. No clone much larger than this one lies a single base away; base qualities are absent. Including the terminal cysteine and phenylalanine, the CDR3 comprises 14 residues. The kept DNA is CDR3 alone, 42 bases in frame from the first base. The V end gives up 8 bases and the J end 6 bases, leaving 8 bases in the junction not matched to a gene. CDR1 and CDR2 were assigned from the germline V gene as SGHTA and FQGNSA. Whole blood was collected in K2EDTA tubes by collaborating institutions according to the institutions' own protocols. For TCRbeta analysis, collaborator samples were shipped as frozen whole blood, as isolated PBMCs, or as DNA extracted from either sample type. The immunoSEQ Assay, a bias-controlled multiplex PCR, was used to amplify TCRbeta CDR3 regions from genomic DNA. Turning to the authors' computational methods: The number of nucleated cells in each sample was estimated by amplification of reference gene primers within the assay. To quantify the absolute abundance of each unique TCRbeta CDR3 rearrangement, sequence reads were collapsed and filtered. For each sample, productive Simpson clonality was calculated by taking the square root of Simpson's diversity index across productive rearrangements. Not all clones reach the TCRdb copy of this immuneACCESS table, which keeps in-frame sequences only. Checked studies attribute under half of the gap to unresolved V genes and leave the rest unexplained. V and J calls and clone size are given by that table; D and trimming were obtained from the DNA. This sample holds about 210,000 clones; roughly 90% were observed only once. The ten largest clones capture around 0.76% of the sample.

This entry is derived from a study of blood T cell repertoires in COVID-19 (dated by TCRdb to between 2020 and 2021). Some background on the complete study: Collaborator samples came from the United States, Italy and Spain and covered acute and convalescent phases of COVID-19. A de-identified subject ID, COVID-19 status, age in years and sex were almost always included in the sample metadata. Samples came from the ongoing ImmuneRACE study (first 160 participants) plus 1,254 subjects from 6 global collaborators. The material from the prospective study consisted of cDNA or gDNA derived from T cells, B-cell-depleted T cells, or PBMCs. The repertoires were released in a freely available public database intended as a resource for research on the immune response to SARS-CoV-2. HLA class I and class II types, where available, came from metadata supplied by the sample provider rather than from assay-based typing. Subjects who had been exposed to COVID-19, were actively infected with it, or had recovered from it provided the deeply sampled blood TCRbeta repertoires that made up the dataset.

Study-level results and caveats: How much clinical and demographic metadata was included differed by source and by participant, and the metadata was provided uncurated.

Sequenced input: peripheral blood. This chain joins TRBV7-2 to TRBJ2-2, and 8 bases in between align with TRBD1. This receptor was identified in a woman between 65 and 79 years old with acute or convalescent COVID-19. The DNA sequence reads TGTGCCAGCGGGGTCAGGGGGCGAGCCGGGGAGCTGTTTTTT. It translates as CASGVRGRAGELFF.